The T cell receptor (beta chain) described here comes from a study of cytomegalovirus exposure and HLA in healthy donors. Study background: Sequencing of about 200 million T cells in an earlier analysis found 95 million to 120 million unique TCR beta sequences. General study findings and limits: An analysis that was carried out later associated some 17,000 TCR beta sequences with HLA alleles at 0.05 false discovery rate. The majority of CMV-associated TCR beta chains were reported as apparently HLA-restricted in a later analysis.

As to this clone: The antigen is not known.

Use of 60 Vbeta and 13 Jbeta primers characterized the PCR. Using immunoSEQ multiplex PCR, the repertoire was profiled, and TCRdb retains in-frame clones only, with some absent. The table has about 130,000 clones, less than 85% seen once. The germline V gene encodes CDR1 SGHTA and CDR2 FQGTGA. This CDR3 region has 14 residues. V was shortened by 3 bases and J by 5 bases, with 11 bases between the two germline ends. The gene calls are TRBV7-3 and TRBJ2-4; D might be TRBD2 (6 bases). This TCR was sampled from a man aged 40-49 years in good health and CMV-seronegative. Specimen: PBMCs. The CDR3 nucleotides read TGTGCCAGCAGCTTTGGAGGGTCCCAAAACATTCAGTACTTC. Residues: CASSFGGSQNIQYF.